One and the same sample provided the 23 T cell receptor beta chains below, sequenced in a study of shared clonotypes between healthy human individuals. Profiled with immunoSEQ multiplex PCR; TCRdb holds only in-frame clones, not every one. The repertoire holds more than 2,000,000 clones, around 94% seen once, with roughly 0.13% in the top ten. The material sequenced was naive CD4+ T cells sorted from blood. Subset here: CD45RA+ positively selected. These receptors all stem from a man aged 18-30 years in good health.

This chain links TRBV19 with TRBJ2-6; D uncertain. V lost 3 bases to trimming and J lost 0 bases, with 12 bases between them. This CDR3 has 17 residues. Germline loops: CDR1 LNHDA, CDR2 SQIVND (reference sequence). CDR3 loop: CASSMLRTFSGANVLTF. The DNA for the CDR3 is TGTGCCAGTAGTATGCTGCGGACCTTCTCTGGGGCCAACGTCCTGACTTTC. The complete variable domain, with remaining parts taken from reference TRBV19 and TRBJ2-6, reads DGGITQSPKYLFRKEGQNVTLSCEQNLNHDAMYWYRQDPGQGLRLIYYSQIVNDFQKGDIAEGYSVSREKKESFPLTVTSAQKNPTAFYLCASSMLRTFSGANVLTFGAGSRLTVL.

The chain employs TRBV6-5 and TRBJ1-5; D not certain. This CDR3 spans 15 amino acids. Germline-derived CDR1 and CDR2 are MNHEY and SVGAGI. The germline V and J ends were trimmed by 2 bases and 1 base, with 9 bases remaining between them. The DNA for the CDR3 is TGTGCCAGCAGTTACGAAGCTGTCAGCAATCAGCCCCAGCATTTT. Its protein is CASSYEAVSNQPQHF.

Concerning this clone itself: The same CDR3 also results from other DNA sequences found in this sample. This chain joins TRBV5-1 and TRBJ2-5; a possible D gene is TRBD2 (6 bases). Germline V gene data show CDR1 as SGHRS and CDR2 as YFSETQ. The CDR3 totals 15 residues. With 0 bases removed from V and 1 base from J, the gap between germline ends came to 10 bases. The CDR3 DNA follows: TGCGCCAGCAGCTTGGTCGGCGGGGTCCAAGAGACCCAGTACTTC. This translates into CASSLVGGVQETQYF.

CDR3 nucleotides: TGTGCCAGTAGAGCAGGGGATAAGGGAAATGAAAAACTGTTTTTT. Translating gives CASRAGDKGNEKLFF. The chain employs TRBV19 and TRBJ1-4, with D perhaps matching TRBD1 (6 bases). CDR1 LNHDA and CDR2 SQIVND come from the germline V gene (reference sequence). There are 15 residues in the CDR3. Trimming took off 6 bases at V and 5 bases at J, with 16 bases between the two ends.

Here the CDR3 DNA reads TGCGCCAGCAGCATTGCCGGGATGGGCCATGGGGAGACCCAGTACTTC. This codes for CASSIAGMGHGETQYF. This sequence joins TRBV5-1 and TRBJ2-5; perhaps TRBD2 as D (5 bases). This CDR3 is built from 16 residues. Germline V gene data show CDR1 as SGHRS and CDR2 as YFSETQ. Trimming took 4 bases from V and 5 from J, leaving 21 bases between them. Complete variable domain (other parts from reference TRBV5-1 and TRBJ2-5): KAGVTQTPRYLIKTRGQQVTLSCSPISGHRSVSWYQQTPGQGLQFLFEYFSETQRNKGNFPGRFSGRQFSNSRSEMNVSTLELGDSALYLCASSIAGMGHGETQYFGPGTRLLVL.

The genes are TRBV6-5 and TRBJ2-2; D unclear. The V gene's germline CDR1 is MNHEY and CDR2 SVGAGI. V shed 3 bases and J shed 7 bases, with 18 bases lying between them. The CDR3 has 16 residues. The CDR3 DNA is TGTGCCAGCAGTTATGATCCCTTAAAGCTTCTCGGGGAGCTGTTTTTT. Protein: CASSYDPLKLLGELFF.

This clone is a singleton in its sample. The V and J genes are TRBV6-5 and TRBJ2-7; a possible D gene is TRBD1 (5 bases). V was shortened by 0 bases and J by 5 bases, with 8 bases between the two germline ends. CDR3 size: 13 residues. Germline assignment: CDR1 MNHEY and CDR2 SVGAGI. The CDR3 protein is CASSYSARDEQYF. Here the CDR3 DNA reads TGTGCCAGCAGTTACTCAGCCAGGGACGAGCAGTACTTC.

J is TRBJ2-1 and V is TRBV10-2, with 12 bases lining up with TRBD1. The germline gives CDR1 WSHSY, CDR2 SAAADI. Trimming removed 5 bases from V and 7 bases from J; junction bases left unmatched: 9. This CDR3 spans 16 amino acids. The CDR3 nucleotides read TGCGCCAGCAGTTTTCCCGGGACAGGGGGCCCGAATGAGCAGTTCTTC. This encodes CASSFPGTGGPNEQFF.

The chain carries TRBV2 and TRBJ2-7; D uncertain. Looked up from germline, CDR1 is SNHLY and CDR2 is FYNNEI. Trimming removed 7 bases from V and 6 bases from J, with 16 bases in between. This CDR3 spans 13 amino acids. In DNA, the CDR3 is TGTGCCAGCATTGCCCCCGGCGGCTTCGAGCAGTACTTC. It encodes CASIAPGGFEQYF.

The J gene is TRBJ2-7, the V gene TRBV7-9, with 8 bases lining up with TRBD1. Germline CDR1 is SEHNR and CDR2 is FQNEAQ (reference sequence). J was trimmed by 3 bases and V by 5 bases; bases with no gene match: 12. The CDR3 loop spans 16 amino acids. CDR3 bases: TGTGCCAGCAGCCAATCCGGGACAGGAGGTATCTACGAGCAGTACTTC. This encodes CASSQSGTGGIYEQYF.

The rearrangement uses TRBV12-1 and TRBJ2-3. TRBV12-1 is tagged as a pseudogene. This CDR3 comprises 12 residues. This CDR3 reads CASSFVTDTQYF. For the CDR3, the DNA is TGTGCCAGCAGCTTTGTCACAGATACGCAGTATTTT.

Details on this clone: The sample contains more than one DNA sequence encoding this CDR3. The chain is built from TRBV9 and TRBJ1-2; D is ambiguous. CDR1 and CDR2 (germline): SGDLS, YYNGEE. V was trimmed by 0 bases and J by 1 base, leaving 1 base between them. The CDR3 runs to 12 residues. In nucleotides, the CDR3 is TGTGCCAGCAGCGTAGATAACTATGGCTACACCTTC. Protein product: CASSVDNYGYTF.

Regarding this clone: Different DNA sequences within this sample yield the same CDR3. V and J are TRBV11-2 and TRBJ2-1; 12 bases fit TRBD2. Looked up from germline, CDR1 is SGHAT and CDR2 is FQNNGV. Trimming at V came to 1 base and at J to 6 bases, leaving 4 bases not matched to a gene. CDR3 length equals 16 residues. This CDR3 is CASSLGLAGGGNEQFF. CDR3 nucleotide sequence: TGTGCCAGCAGCTTAGGCCTAGCGGGAGGGGGCAATGAGCAGTTCTTC.

The rearrangement uses TRBV5-1 and TRBJ1-4; 8 positions agree with TRBD1. V was pared by 4 bases and J by 8 bases, with 10 bases of the junction left unmatched. CDR1 is SGHRS and CDR2 is YFSETQ in the germline V gene. The CDR3 extends over 15 amino acids. The CDR3 sequence: CASSPQGQGREKLFF. CDR3 nucleotide sequence: TGCGCCAGCAGCCCTCAAGGACAGGGAAGAGAAAAACTGTTTTTT.

The chain joins TRBV7-9 to TRBJ2-7; TRBD1 might be the D (5 bases). The CDR3 length is 15 residues. V was cut by 2 bases and J by 4 bases, with 15 bases left in between. Germline V gives CDR1 SEHNR, CDR2 FQNEAQ (reference sequence). The CDR3 DNA follows: TGTGCCAGCAGCTTAATTTCTGCAGGGCCTTACGAGCAGTACTTC. Translating gives CASSLISAGPYEQYF.

The chain is built from TRBV10-3 and TRBJ2-3; D is ambiguous. V was cut by 10 bases and J by 5 bases, with 16 bases left in between. This CDR3 is 13 amino acids long. Germline V gene lookup returns CDR1 ENHRY and CDR2 SYGVKD. DNA for the CDR3: TGTGCCACCACGGGCCCCGGGCTAGATACGCAGTATTTT. Translation gives CATTGPGLDTQYF.

The chain employs TRBV19 and TRBJ2-4; D is uncertain. Germline V gene data show CDR1 as LNHDA and CDR2 as SQIVND (reference sequence). This CDR3 contains 15 residues. With 1 base removed from V and 3 bases from J, the gap between germline ends came to 10 bases. The CDR3 DNA reads TGTGCCAGTAGTATAGTTAAGGTGGGCAAAAACATTCAGTACTTC. It is translated as CASSIVKVGKNIQYF.

The chain uses TRBV2 and TRBJ1-5; 7 positions match TRBD1. Germline-derived CDR1 and CDR2 are SNHLY and FYNNEI. CDR3 length: 15 amino acids. V gave up 6 bases and J gave up 3 bases; unmatched junction bases: 8. This chain's CDR3 is CASRPTGAPNQPQHF. The CDR3 nucleotides read TGTGCCAGCAGGCCCACAGGGGCGCCCAATCAGCCCCAGCATTTT.

V gene TRBV30 combines with J gene TRBJ2-1, with unresolved D. Germline loops: CDR1 GTSNPN, CDR2 SVGIG (reference sequence). Trimming left V 7 bases short and J 7 bases short, with 17 bases between. CDR3 length: 13 amino acids. CDR3 amino acids: CAFYWGGGNEQFF. CDR3 in DNA: TGTGCCTTTTATTGGGGTGGTGGTAATGAGCAGTTCTTC. Complete variable domain (other parts from reference TRBV30 and TRBJ2-1): SQTIHQWPATLVQPVGSPLSLECTVEGTSNPNLYWYRQAAGRGLQLLFYSVGIGQISSEVPQNLSASRPQDRQFILSSKKLLLSDSGFYLCAFYWGGGNEQFFGPGTRLTVL.

This chain uses TRBV6-6 with TRBJ2-2, with D perhaps TRBD2 (6 bases). The CDR3 sequence is 16 residues long. V lost 7 bases, J lost 0 bases, and 15 bases lay in between. The germline CDR1 and CDR2 sequences are MNHNY and SVGAGI (reference sequence). In DNA form, the CDR3 reads TGTGCCAGCATTCCTAGCGAGCTCGCGAACACCGGGGAGCTGTTTTTT. Amino acids: CASIPSELANTGELFF.

V gene TRBV7-2 combines with J gene TRBJ2-4; TRBD2 agrees at 8 bases. The CDR3 is made up of 16 amino acids. Germline assignment: CDR1 SGHTA and CDR2 FQGNSA. V was clipped by 1 base and J by 7 bases; unmatched bases: 9. CDR3 sequence: CASSLGSLAGTNIQYF. Here the CDR3 DNA reads TGTGCCAGCAGCTTAGGTTCGTTAGCGGGAACGAACATTCAGTACTTC.

The gene calls are TRBV27 and TRBJ2-7; D is ambiguous. This CDR3 is 14 amino acids long. Per germline, CDR1 MNHEY and CDR2 SMNVEV (reference sequence). The germline V and J ends were trimmed by 0 bases and 0 bases, with 6 bases remaining between them. Here the CDR3 reads CASSLSITSYEQYF. The CDR3 DNA follows: TGTGCCAGCAGTTTATCCATCACCTCCTACGAGCAGTACTTC.

This chain joins TRBV19 and TRBJ2-7; 8 bases map to TRBD1. The germline V gene has CDR1 LNHDA and CDR2 SQIVND (reference sequence). The trim removed 6 bases at V and 6 bases at J, leaving 13 bases unmatched. CDR3 length: 15 residues. CDR3 protein: CASSYLSDRESEQYF. CDR3 nucleotides: TGTGCCAGTAGCTACCTCTCGGACAGGGAGAGCGAGCAGTACTTC.